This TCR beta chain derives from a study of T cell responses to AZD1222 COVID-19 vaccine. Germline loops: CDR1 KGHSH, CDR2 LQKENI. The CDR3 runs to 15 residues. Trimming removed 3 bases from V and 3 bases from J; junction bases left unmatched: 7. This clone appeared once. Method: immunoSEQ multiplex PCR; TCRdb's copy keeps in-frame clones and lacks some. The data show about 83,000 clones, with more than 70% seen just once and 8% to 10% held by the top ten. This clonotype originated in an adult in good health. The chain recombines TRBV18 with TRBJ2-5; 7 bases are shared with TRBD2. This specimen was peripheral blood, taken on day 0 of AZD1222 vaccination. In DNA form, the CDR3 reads TGTGCCAGCTCACCGAGCTCTGCGGGAGAAGAGACCCAGTACTTC. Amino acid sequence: CASSPSSAGEETQYF. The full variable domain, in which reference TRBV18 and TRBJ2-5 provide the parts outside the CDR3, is NAGVMQNPRHLVRRRGQEARLRCSPMKGHSHVYWYRQLPEEGLKFMVYLQKENIIDESGMPKERFSAEFPKEGPSILRIQQVVRGDSAAYFCASSPSSAGEETQYFGPGTRLLVL.